A single T cell receptor (beta chain) is shown here with its context. This entry belongs to a study of blood T cell repertoires in COVID-19. The V gene end was trimmed by 3 bases and the J gene end by 4 bases; junction bases not matched to a gene: 7. This CDR3 has 16 amino acids. Germline V gene lookup returns CDR1 SGHAT and CDR2 FQNNGV. The data were produced by immunoSEQ multiplex PCR, yet TCRdb's version contains in-frame clones alone and is incomplete. The sample consists of 6,000 or so clones, 85% to 90% of them appearing once. The TCR was taken from a human donor in a cohort sampled during active COVID-19. The chain employs TRBV11-2 and TRBJ2-3; 10 nucleotides align to TRBD2. Source material: peripheral blood. In DNA, the CDR3 is TGTGCCAGCAGCTTTGAAGCGGGAGGGCCGTCAGATACGCAGTATTTT. This codes for CASSFEAGGPSDTQYF.